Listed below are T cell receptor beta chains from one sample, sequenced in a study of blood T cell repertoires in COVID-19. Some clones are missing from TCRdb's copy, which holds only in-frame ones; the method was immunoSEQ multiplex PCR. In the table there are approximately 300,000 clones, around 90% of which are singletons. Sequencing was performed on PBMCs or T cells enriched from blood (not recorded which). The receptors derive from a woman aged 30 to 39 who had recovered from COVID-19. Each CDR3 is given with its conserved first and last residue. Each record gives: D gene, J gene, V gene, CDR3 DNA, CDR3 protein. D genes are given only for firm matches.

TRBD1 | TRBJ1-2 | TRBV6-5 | TGTGCCAGTAACCCGACAGGGAACACTGGGGGCTACACCTTC | CASNPTGNTGGYTF
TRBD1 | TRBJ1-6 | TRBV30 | TGTGCCTGGACAGGGGGCCTAAGCTCCTATAATTCACCCCTCCACTTT | CAWTGGLSSYNSPLHF
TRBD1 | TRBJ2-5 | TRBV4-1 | TGCGCCAGCAAAGGACAGGCCCAGGAGACCCAGTACTTC | CASKGQAQETQYF
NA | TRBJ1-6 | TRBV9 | TGTGCCAGCAGCCCAGGGATTTTGGCCGGTTCACCCCTCCACTTT | CASSPGILAGSPLHF
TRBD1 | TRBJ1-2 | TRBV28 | TGTGCCAGCGACAGGGTGGGAAACTATGGCTACACCTTC | CASDRVGNYGYTF
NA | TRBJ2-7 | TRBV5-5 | TGTGCCAGCAGCTTGGCGTATGAGCAGTACTTC | CASSLAYEQYF
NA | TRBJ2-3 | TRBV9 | TGTGCCAGCAGCGTGGGCGATACGCAGTATTTT | CASSVGDTQYF
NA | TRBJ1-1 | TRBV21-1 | TGTGCCAGCACCCCCGGGACACCCTTTTGGAAAGCTTTCTTT | CASTPGTPFWKAFF
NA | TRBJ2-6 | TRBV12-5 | TGTGCTAGTGGCCAACAGTTTGGGGCCAACGTCCTGACTTTC | CASGQQFGANVLTF
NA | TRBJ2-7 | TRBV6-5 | TGTGCCAGCAGACTTGTGACCTACGAGCAGTACTTC | CASRLVTYEQYF
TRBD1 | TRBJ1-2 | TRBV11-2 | TGTGCCAGCAGCCAGACAGGGGAATATGGCTACACCTTC | CASSQTGEYGYTF
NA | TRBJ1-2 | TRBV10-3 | TGTGCCATCAGTGGGGAAGGGGTGGATGCTAACTATGGCTACACCTTC | CAISGEGVDANYGYTF
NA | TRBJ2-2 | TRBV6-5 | TGTGCCAGCAGTTACTCTCGGGGCACCGGGGAGCTGTTTTTT | CASSYSRGTGELFF
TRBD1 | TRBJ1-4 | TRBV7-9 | TGTGCCAGCAGCTTTGGTCCGGGACAGGGAGATGAAAAACTGTTTTTT | CASSFGPGQGDEKLFF
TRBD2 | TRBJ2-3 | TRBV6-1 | TGTGCCAGCAGTGAGCGACTAGCGGGGGGCACAGATACGCAGTATTTT | CASSERLAGGTDTQYF
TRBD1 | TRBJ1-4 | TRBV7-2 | TGTGCCAGCAGCCCCCCGGGGGGGACAGGGGCTGGTGAAAAACTGTTTTTT | CASSPPGGTGAGEKLFF
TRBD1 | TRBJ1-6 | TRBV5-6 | TGTGCCAGCAGCTTGGGGACAGGAACTCAAAATTCACCCCTCCACTTT | CASSLGTGTQNSPLHF
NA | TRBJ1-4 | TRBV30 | TGTGCCTGGAGTCATCGGACTTACGAAAAACTGTTTTTT | CAWSHRTYEKLFF
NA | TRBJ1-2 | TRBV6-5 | TGTGCCAGCAGCCCAAGCGGGTTTGGCTACACCTTC | CASSPSGFGYTF
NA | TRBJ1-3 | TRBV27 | TGTGCCAGCAGCCTAGGTCCGCCGGCGGCCTCTGGAAACACCATATATTTT | CASSLGPPAASGNTIYF
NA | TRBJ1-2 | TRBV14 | TGTGCCAGCAGCCAAGGACCAAGAGGGGGTAAAGGCTACACCTTC | CASSQGPRGGKGYTF
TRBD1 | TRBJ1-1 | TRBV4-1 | TGCGCCAGCAGCCAAGGCCACAGGGGGCTTGAAGCTTTCTTT | CASSQGHRGLEAFF
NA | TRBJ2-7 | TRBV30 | TGTGCCTGGGACAGATATGAATTCTACGAGCAGTACTTC | CAWDRYEFYEQYF